The TCR beta chain under discussion was sequenced for a study of graft-versus-host responses after intestinal transplantation. Study-level information: Recipients uniformly received anti-thymocyte globulin induction, followed by tacrolimus and steroids for roughly three years.

Whole-study findings and limits: The highest levels of circulating GvH clones went along with early declines in HvG clones after transplant.

As concerns this clone: The antigen is unknown.

Measured with immunoSEQ multiplex PCR; TCRdb has only the in-frame clones, and not every one. The sample lists tens of thousands of clones; around 90% were seen once. The sequence was obtained from a human donor who received an intestinal transplant. This specimen was unstimulated CD8+ T cells sorted from spleen or lymph node cells, taken before intestinal transplant.

The CDR3 is CAWSKTGFYGYTF. The CDR3 DNA reads as TGTGCCTGGAGTAAGACAGGGTTCTATGGCTACACCTTC. The gene calls are TRBV30 and TRBJ1-2; 7 bases are a match to TRBD1. This CDR3 is 13 amino acids long. Trimming at V came to 2 bases and at J to 4 bases, leaving 4 bases not matched to a gene. Germline CDR1 reads GTSNPN; CDR2 reads SVGIG (reference sequence).